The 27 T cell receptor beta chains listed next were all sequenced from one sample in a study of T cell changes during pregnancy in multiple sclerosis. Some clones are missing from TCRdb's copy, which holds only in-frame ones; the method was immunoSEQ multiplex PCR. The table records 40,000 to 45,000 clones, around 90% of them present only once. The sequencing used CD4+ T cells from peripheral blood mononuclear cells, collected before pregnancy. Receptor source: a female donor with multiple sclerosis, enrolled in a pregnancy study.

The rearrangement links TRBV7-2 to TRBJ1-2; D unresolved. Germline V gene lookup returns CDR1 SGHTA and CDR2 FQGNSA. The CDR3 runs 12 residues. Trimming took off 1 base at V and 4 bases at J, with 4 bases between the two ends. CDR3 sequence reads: CASSLELYGYTF. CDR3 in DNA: TGTGCCAGCAGCTTAGAGCTCTATGGCTACACCTTC.

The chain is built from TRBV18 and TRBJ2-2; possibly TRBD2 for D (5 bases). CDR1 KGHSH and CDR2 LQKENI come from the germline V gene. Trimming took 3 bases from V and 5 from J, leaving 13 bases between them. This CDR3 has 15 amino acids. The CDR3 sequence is CASSPLMSGTGELFF. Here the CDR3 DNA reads TGTGCCAGCTCACCGCTCATGAGCGGAACCGGGGAGCTGTTTTTT. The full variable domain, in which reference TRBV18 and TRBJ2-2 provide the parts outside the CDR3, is NAGVMQNPRHLVRRRGQEARLRCSPMKGHSHVYWYRQLPEEGLKFMVYLQKENIIDESGMPKERFSAEFPKEGPSILRIQQVVRGDSAAYFCASSPLMSGTGELFFGEGSRLTVL.

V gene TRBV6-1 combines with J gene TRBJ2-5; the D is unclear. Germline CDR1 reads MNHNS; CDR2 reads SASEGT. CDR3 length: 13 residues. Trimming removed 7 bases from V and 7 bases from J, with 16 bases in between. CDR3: CASNQIRSGTQYF. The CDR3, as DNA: TGTGCCAGCAACCAGATTCGGTCGGGGACCCAGTACTTC.

The CDR3 region is CASSPGGVTEAFF. CDR3 nucleotide sequence: TGTGCCAGCAGCCCTGGGGGGGTCACTGAAGCTTTCTTT. This sequence joins TRBV5-4 and TRBJ1-1; TRBD1 is a possible D gene (5 bases). Trimming took 4 bases from V and 4 from J, leaving 11 bases between them. Per germline, CDR1 SGHNT and CDR2 YYREEE (reference sequence). The CDR3 is 13 residues long.

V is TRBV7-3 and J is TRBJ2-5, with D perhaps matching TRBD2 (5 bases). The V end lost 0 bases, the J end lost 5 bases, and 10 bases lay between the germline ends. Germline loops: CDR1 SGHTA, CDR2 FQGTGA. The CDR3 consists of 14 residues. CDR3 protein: CASSLTATGETQYF. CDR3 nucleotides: TGTGCCAGCAGCTTAACGGCTACGGGGGAGACCCAGTACTTC.

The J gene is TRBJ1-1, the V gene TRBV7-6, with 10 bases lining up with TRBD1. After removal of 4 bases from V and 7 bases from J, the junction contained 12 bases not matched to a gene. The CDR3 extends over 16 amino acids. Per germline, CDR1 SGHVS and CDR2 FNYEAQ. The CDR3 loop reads CASSSTTPGDRGEAFF. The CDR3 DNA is TGTGCCAGCAGCTCAACCACCCCGGGGGACAGGGGTGAAGCTTTCTTT.

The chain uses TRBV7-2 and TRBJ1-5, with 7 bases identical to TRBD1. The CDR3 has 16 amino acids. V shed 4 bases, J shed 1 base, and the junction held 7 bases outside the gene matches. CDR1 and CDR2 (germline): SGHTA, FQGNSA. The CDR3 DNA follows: TGTGCCAGCAGCTCCCAGGGGGGTGGAAGCAATCAGCCCCAGCATTTT. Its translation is CASSSQGGGSNQPQHF.

CDR3 sequence: CASSGGGQWGDTEAFF. The CDR3 region has the DNA TGCGCCAGCAGCGGAGGTGGGCAATGGGGGGACACTGAAGCTTTCTTT. The chain joins TRBV5-1 to TRBJ1-1; D perhaps matches TRBD1 (5 bases). V was shortened by 4 bases and J by 3 bases, with 19 bases between the two germline ends. Germline-derived CDR1 and CDR2 are SGHRS and YFSETQ. The CDR3 loop spans 16 amino acids.

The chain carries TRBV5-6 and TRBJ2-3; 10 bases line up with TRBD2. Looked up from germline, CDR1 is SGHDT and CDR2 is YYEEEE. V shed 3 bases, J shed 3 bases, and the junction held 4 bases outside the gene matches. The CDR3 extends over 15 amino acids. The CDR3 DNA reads TGTGCCAGCAGCTCAGCGGGGGGGCCGACAGATACGCAGTATTTT. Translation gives CASSSAGGPTDTQYF. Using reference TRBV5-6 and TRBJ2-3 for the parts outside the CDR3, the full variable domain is DAGVTQSPTHLIKTRGQQVTLRCSPKSGHDTVSWYQQALGQGPQFIFQYYEEEERQRGNFPDRFSGHQFPNYSSELNVNALLLGDSALYLCASSSAGGPTDTQYFGPGTRLTVL.

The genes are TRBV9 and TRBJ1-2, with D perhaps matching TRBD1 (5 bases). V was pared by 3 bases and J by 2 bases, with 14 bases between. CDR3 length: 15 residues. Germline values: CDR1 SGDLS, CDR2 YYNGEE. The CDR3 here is CASSDPWGGNYGYTF. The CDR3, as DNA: TGTGCCAGCAGCGACCCCTGGGGGGGGAACTATGGCTACACCTTC. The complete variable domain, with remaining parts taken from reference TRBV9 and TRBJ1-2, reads DSGVTQTPKHLITATGQRVTLRCSPRSGDLSVYWYQQSLDQGLQFLIQYYNGEERAKGNILERFSAQQFPDLHSELNLSSLELGDSALYFCASSDPWGGNYGYTFGSGTRLTVV.

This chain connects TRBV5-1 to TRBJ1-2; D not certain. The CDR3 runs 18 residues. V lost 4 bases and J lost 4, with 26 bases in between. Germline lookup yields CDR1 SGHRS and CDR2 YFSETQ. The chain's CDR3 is CASSPDPTETRSGYGYTF. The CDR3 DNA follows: TGCGCCAGCAGCCCAGACCCGACGGAAACCCGAAGCGGCTATGGCTACACCTTC.

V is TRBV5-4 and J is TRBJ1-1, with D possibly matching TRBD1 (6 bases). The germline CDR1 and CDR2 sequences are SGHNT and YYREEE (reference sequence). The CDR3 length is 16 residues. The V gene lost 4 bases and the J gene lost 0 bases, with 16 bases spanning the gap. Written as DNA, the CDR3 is TGTGCCAGCAGCCCACGGACAGCTTCTGTGAACACTGAAGCTTTCTTT. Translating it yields CASSPRTASVNTEAFF.

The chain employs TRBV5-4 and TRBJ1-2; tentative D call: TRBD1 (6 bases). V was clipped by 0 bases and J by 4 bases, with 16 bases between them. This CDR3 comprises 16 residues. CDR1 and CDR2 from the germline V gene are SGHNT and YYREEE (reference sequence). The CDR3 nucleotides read TGTGCCAGCAGCTTGGCACAGGGTACCCCTCCCTATGGCTACACCTTC. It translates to CASSLAQGTPPYGYTF.

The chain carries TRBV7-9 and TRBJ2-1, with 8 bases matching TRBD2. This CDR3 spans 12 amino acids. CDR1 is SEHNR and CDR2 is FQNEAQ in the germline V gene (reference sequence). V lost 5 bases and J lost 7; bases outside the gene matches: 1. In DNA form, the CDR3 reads TGTGCCAGCAGCCCGGGGGGGAATGAGCAGTTCTTC. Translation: CASSPGGNEQFF. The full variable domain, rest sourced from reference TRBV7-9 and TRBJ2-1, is DTGVSQNPRHKITKRGQNVTFRCDPISEHNRLYWYRQTLGQGPEFLTYFQNEAQLEKSRLLSDRFSAERPKGSFSTLEIQRTEQGDSAMYLCASSPGGNEQFFGPGTRLTVL.

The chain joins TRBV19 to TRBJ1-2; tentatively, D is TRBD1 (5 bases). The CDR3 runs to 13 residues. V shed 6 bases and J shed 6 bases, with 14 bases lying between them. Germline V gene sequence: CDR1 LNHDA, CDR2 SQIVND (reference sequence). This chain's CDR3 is CASSFGPGNGYTF. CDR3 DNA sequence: TGTGCCAGTAGCTTCGGTCCAGGGAATGGCTACACCTTC.

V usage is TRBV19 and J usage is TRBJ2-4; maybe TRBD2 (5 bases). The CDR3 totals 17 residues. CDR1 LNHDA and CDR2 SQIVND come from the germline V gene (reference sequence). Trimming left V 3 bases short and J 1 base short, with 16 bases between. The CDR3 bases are TGTGCCAGTAGTATTTCGGGGAGCGGTAAGGCCAAAAACATTCAGTACTTC. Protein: CASSISGSGKAKNIQYF.

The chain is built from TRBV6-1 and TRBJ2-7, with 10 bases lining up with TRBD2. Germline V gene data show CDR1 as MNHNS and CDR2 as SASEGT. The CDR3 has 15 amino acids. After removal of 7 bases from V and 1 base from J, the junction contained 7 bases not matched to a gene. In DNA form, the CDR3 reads TGTGCCAGCACCCTAGCGGGAGCCCCATCCTACGAGCAGTACTTC. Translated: CASTLAGAPSYEQYF.

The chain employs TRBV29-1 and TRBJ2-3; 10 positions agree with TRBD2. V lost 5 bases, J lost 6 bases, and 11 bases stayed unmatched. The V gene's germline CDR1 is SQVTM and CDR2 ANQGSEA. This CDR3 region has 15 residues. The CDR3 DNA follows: TGCAGCGTTTCTCCGGCTAGCGGGAGTAGTGATACGCAGTATTTT. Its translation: CSVSPASGSSDTQYF.

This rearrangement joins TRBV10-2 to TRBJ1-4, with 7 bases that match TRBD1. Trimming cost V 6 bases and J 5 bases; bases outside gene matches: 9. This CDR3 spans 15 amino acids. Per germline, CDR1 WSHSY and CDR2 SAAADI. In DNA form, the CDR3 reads TGCGCCAGCAGCCCGGGACAGACGGCAAATGAAAAACTGTTTTTT. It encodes CASSPGQTANEKLFF.

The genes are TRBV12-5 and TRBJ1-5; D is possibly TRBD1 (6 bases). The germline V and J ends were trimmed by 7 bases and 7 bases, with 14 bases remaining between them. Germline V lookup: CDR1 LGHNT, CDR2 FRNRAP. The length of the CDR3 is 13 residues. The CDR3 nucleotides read TGTGCTAGTGCCGTCAGGGGTTTCCAGCCCCAGCATTTT. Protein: CASAVRGFQPQHF.

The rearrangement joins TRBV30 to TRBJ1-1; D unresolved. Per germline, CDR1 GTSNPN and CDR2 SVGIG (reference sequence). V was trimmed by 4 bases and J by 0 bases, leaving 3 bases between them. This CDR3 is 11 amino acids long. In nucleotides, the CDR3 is TGTGCCTGGATCATGAACACTGAAGCTTTCTTT. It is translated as CAWIMNTEAFF.

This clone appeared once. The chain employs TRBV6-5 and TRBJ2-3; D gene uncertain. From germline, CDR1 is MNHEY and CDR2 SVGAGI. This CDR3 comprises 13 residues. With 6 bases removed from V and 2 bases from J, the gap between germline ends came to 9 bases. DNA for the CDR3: TGTGCCAGCAGATACCGAGCCACAGATACGCAGTATTTT. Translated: CASRYRATDTQYF.

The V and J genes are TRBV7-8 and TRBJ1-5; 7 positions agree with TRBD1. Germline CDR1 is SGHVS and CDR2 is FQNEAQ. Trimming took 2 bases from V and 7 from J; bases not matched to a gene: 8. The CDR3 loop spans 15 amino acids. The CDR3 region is CASSLLDRVGQPQHF. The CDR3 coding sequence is TGTGCCAGCAGCTTACTAGACAGGGTGGGACAGCCCCAGCATTTT.

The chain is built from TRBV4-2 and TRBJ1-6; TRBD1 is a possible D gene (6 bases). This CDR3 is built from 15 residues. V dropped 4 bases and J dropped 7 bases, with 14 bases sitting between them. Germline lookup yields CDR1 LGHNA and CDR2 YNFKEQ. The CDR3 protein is CASSLRAGENSPLHF. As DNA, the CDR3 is TGTGCCAGCAGCCTGAGAGCAGGGGAAAATTCACCCCTCCACTTT.

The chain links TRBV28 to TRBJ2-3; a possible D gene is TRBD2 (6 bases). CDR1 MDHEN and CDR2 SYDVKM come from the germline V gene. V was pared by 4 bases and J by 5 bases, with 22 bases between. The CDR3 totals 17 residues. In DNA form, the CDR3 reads TGTGCCAGCAGTTCGGGTAATGTCGGGAGATCGATAGATACGCAGTATTTT. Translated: CASSSGNVGRSIDTQYF.

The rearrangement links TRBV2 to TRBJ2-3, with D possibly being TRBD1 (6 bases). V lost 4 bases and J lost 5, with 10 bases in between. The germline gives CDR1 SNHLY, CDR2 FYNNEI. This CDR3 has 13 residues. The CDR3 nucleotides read TGTGCCAGCAGTGGGCAGGGGTTAGATACGCAGTATTTT. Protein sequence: CASSGQGLDTQYF.

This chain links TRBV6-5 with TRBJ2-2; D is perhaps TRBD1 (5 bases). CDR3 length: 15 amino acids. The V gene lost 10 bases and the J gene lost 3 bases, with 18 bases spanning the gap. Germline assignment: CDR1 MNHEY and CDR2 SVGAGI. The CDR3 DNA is TGTGCCACCCGCCCAAGCAGGGCCTACACCGGGGAGCTGTTTTTT. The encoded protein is CATRPSRAYTGELFF.